The rows below give T cell receptor beta chains drawn from one sample of a study of blood T cell repertoires in COVID-19. Sequencing was performed with immunoSEQ multiplex PCR; in TCRdb, only in-frame clones are kept and a portion is missing. In the table there are 400,000 to 550,000 clones, 85% to 90% of which are singletons. Sequencing input: peripheral blood. The receptor source for this set is a woman between 25 and 40 years old with acute or convalescent COVID-19. Each CDR3 is given with its conserved first and last residue. Each record gives: V gene, CDR3 protein.

V: TRBV5-4; CDR3: CASSSNYGYTF
V: TRBV28; CDR3: CASSLQGVRQPQHF
V: TRBV27; CDR3: CASSEVQWPGTIKETQYF
V: TRBV7-3; CDR3: CASSLMRGDTDTQYF
V: TRBV6-5; CDR3: CASSYLGDINTQYF
V: TRBV24-1; CDR3: CATSDPRGSTDTQYF
V: TRBV28; CDR3: CASSRLEQGYEQYF
V: TRBV2; CDR3: CASKSSGGVFSGELFF
V: TRBV6-5; CDR3: CASSYSTGGGEQFF
V: TRBV28; CDR3: CASSPGGRTEAFF
V: TRBV28; CDR3: CASSLDPNYGYTF
V: TRBV19; CDR3: CASSMVGQIAYGYTF
V: TRBV27; CDR3: CASSFQGLRSNQPQHF
V: TRBV2; CDR3: CASDRSGGARSGELFF
V: TRBV5-4; CDR3: CASSGRTPGGGETQYF
V: TRBV5-6; CDR3: CASSLGPAYNSPLHF
V: TRBV3-1/TRBV3-2; CDR3: CASSQDRSSGGLSSYEQYF
V: TRBV24-1; CDR3: CATSDWSGGDEQFF
V: TRBV25-1; CDR3: CASSVGHPTTNEKLFF
V: TRBV5-1; CDR3: CASSWRDGEIKNTEAFF
V: TRBV30; CDR3: CAWGTGNSNQPQHF
V: TRBV9; CDR3: CASSVGQVNSPLHF
V: TRBV5-4; CDR3: CASSLTSGGATYNEQFF
V: TRBV7-2; CDR3: CASSLGQPTPPFF
V: TRBV7-9; CDR3: CASSLRQSNSPLHF
V: TRBV4-1; CDR3: CASSQVARSSNSPLHF
V: TRBV7-2; CDR3: CASSLVAGGINEQYF
V: TRBV13; CDR3: CASSFAENNGYTF
V: TRBV6-1; CDR3: CASSEGVGNRDGPYEQYF
V: TRBV2; CDR3: CASSEGLAGGREQFF
V: TRBV10-3; CDR3: CAIRALAGDTNNEQFF
V: TRBV24-1; CDR3: CATSDRGTSGVNEQFF
V: TRBV5-1; CDR3: CASSRTRGTSRSYEQYF
V: TRBV4-1; CDR3: CASSRMGGEQYF
V: TRBV30; CDR3: CAWSAKIQDQPQHF
V: TRBV30; CDR3: CAWSVGGVSGNTIYF
V: TRBV5-1; CDR3: CASSLGWGQEAGNEQFF
V: TRBV13; CDR3: CASSLSGGNQPQHF
V: TRBV6-5; CDR3: CASRAGFGETQYF
V: TRBV14; CDR3: CASSQVLTGELFF
V: TRBV28; CDR3: CASSLLGTGGNYGYTF
V: TRBV2; CDR3: CASSYGWSAADTQYF
V: TRBV19; CDR3: CASSTLTGNTEAFF
V: TRBV6-5; CDR3: CASRKGQGASGYTF
V: TRBV27; CDR3: CASSKGTGGSYNSPLHF
V: TRBV10-3; CDR3: CAIKGQGKEAFF
V: TRBV7-2; CDR3: CASTDMGGELFF
V: TRBV12-3/TRBV12-4; CDR3: CASSFMRYNEQFF
V: TRBV5-4; CDR3: CASSLQTQSTEAFF
V: TRBV30; CDR3: CAWRRASGNTIYF
V: TRBV19; CDR3: CASKGLAGGLNNEQFF
V: TRBV5-6; CDR3: CASSLSMTNLNTGELFF
V: TRBV5-5; CDR3: CASSLVEGAEGEKLFF
V: TRBV18; CDR3: CASSQNRDTNYGYTF
V: TRBV2; CDR3: CAIRAGAGYGYTF